Below are 8 T cell receptor beta chains sequenced from a single sample in a study of T cell responses to AZD1222 COVID-19 vaccine. Here immunoSEQ multiplex PCR was the method, and the copy in TCRdb shows in-frame clones only, minus some. The sample lists fewer than 300,000 clones; about 92% were seen once. The sequences come from peripheral blood, collected on day 0 of AZD1222 vaccination. These receptors came from an adult in good health.

The V gene is TRBV12-3 or TRBV12-4, the J gene TRBJ1-2, with D unclear. CDR3 length: 11 amino acids. Trimming left V 2 bases short and J 2 bases short, with 0 bases between. DNA for the CDR3: TGTGCCAGCAGTTTAAACTATGGCTACACCTTC. It yields the protein CASSLNYGYTF.

This rearrangement joins TRBV2 to TRBJ2-3; D is tentatively TRBD1 or TRBD2 (5 bases each). The CDR3 sequence is 14 residues long. Trimming removed 10 bases at V and 3 bases at J, with 17 bases between. Germline V gene lookup returns CDR1 SNHLY and CDR2 FYNNEI. DNA of the CDR3: TGTGCCAACCGGGACCCTATTTTGACAGATACGCAGTATTTT. Its protein product is CANRDPILTDTQYF.

The chain recombines TRBV7-2 with TRBJ2-4; D gene ambiguous. Germline values: CDR1 SGHTA, CDR2 FQGNSA. The CDR3 runs to 16 residues. Trimming removed 6 bases at V and 0 bases at J, with 15 bases between. The CDR3 DNA follows: TGTGCCAGCAGTTCCCTAGGAGCTGTAGCCAAAAACATTCAGTACTTC. It is translated as CASSSLGAVAKNIQYF.

CDR3 residues: CASSYLKIAGGPSYEQYF. The CDR3 DNA reads as TGTGCCAGCAGTTACTTGAAGATAGCGGGAGGGCCCTCCTACGAGCAGTACTTC. The J gene is TRBJ2-7, the V gene TRBV6-2 or TRBV6-3; 11 nucleotides agree with TRBD2. V dropped 1 base and J dropped 0; count of bases not matched to a gene: 8. CDR1 and CDR2 (germline): MNHEY, SVGEGT. This CDR3 comprises 18 residues.

The rearrangement uses TRBV5-6 and TRBJ2-7; 7 bases fit TRBD1. Unmatched junction bases numbered 4, after V lost 0 bases and J lost 4 bases. Germline CDR1 is SGHDT and CDR2 is YYEEEE. This CDR3 has 14 amino acids. CDR3 DNA sequence: TGTGCCAGCAGCTTGGGACAGGGTTGGTACGAGCAGTACTTC. It is translated as CASSLGQGWYEQYF.

The CDR3 region has the DNA TGTGCCAGCAGTTTAGGGGACAGCACAGATACGCAGTATTTT. The encoded protein is CASSLGDSTDTQYF. V is TRBV27 and J is TRBJ2-3; either TRBD1 or TRBD2 may fit D (5 bases each). Trimming removed 2 bases from V and 0 bases from J, with 6 bases in between. There are 14 residues in the CDR3. Germline V lookup: CDR1 MNHEY, CDR2 SMNVEV (reference sequence).

V gene TRBV2 combines with J gene TRBJ1-4; 7 bases line up with TRBD1. Germline-derived CDR1 and CDR2 are SNHLY and FYNNEI. Trimming cost V 6 bases and J 8 bases; bases outside gene matches: 15. The CDR3 extends over 16 amino acids. Here the CDR3 DNA reads TGTGCCAGCAGAGGGGGCCTCCGGGACAGACAGGAAAAACTGTTTTTT. This translates into CASRGGLRDRQEKLFF.

V and J are TRBV19 and TRBJ2-1; D remains unclear. The germline CDR1 and CDR2 sequences are LNHDA and SQIVND (reference sequence). V lost 6 bases, J lost 5 bases, and 8 bases lay in between. The CDR3 runs to 12 residues. CDR3 in DNA: TGTGCCAGTAGAAGGGCAGACAATGAGCAGTTCTTC. It translates to CASRRADNEQFF.